This record looks at one TCR beta chain sequence and its context. The antigen is not known. Libraries were prepared by immunoSEQ multiplex PCR; TCRdb keeps only in-frame clonotypes and omits some of them. This sample yields about 24,000 clones, of which around four fifths are seen a single time; 23% belongs to the top ten. This CDR3 region has 13 residues. The ends were cut back, 0 bases at V and 5 bases at J, with 5 bases in the middle. From germline, CDR1 is SGHTA and CDR2 FQGTGA. The record originates from a study of vaccination effects on CD4 cells after COVID-19. Antigen-specific CD4+ T cell clonotypes were called by their expansion after viral peptide-pool culture in ViraFEST. Culture proceeded for approximately 10 days, and CD4+ T cells were then isolated. Everyone in the study got two shots of either the BNT162b2 or mRNA-1273 vaccine. Testing of the vaccine recipients showed negative nucleocapsid antibodies and no prior SARS-CoV-2 infection. PBMC were cultured at a few million per well with 9 to 10 IU/ml IL-2 and 9.5 to 10 ug/ml peptides. IL-2 medium took the place of half the medium on both days 3 and 7.

Study observations and caveats: Clones induced by infection and by vaccine showed marked clonal contraction late after vaccination.

V gene TRBV7-3 combines with J gene TRBJ2-1; D uncertain. Sequenced material: CD4+ T cells from PBMCs cultured with HCoV-NL63 spike peptides, taken after COVID-19 vaccination. The source is a human donor who received a COVID-19 vaccine. The DNA for the CDR3 is TGTGCCAGCAGCTTAACCCCAAACAATGAGCAGTTCTTC. It translates to CASSLTPNNEQFF.